This TCR beta chain was identified in a study of cytomegalovirus exposure and HLA in healthy donors. CDR1 is MNHEY and CDR2 is SMNVEV in the germline V gene (reference sequence). The CDR3 is made up of 14 amino acids. V was clipped by 4 bases and J by 6 bases, with 16 bases between them. PCR employed 60 Vbeta and 13 Jbeta primers. Per the original methods: An analysis that came later counted roughly 87 million unique TCR beta chains, roughly 11 million shared. The repertoire was sequenced with immunoSEQ multiplex PCR; TCRdb's copy has only in-frame clones and lacks some. The V and J calls and clone size are taken from that table; D and trimming were inferred from the DNA. Here the sample spans about 160,000 clones, around 81% being singletons. This clone was counted a few times. Its target is not known. Findings and limits, study-wide: Productive status was seen about 87% or about 30% of the time for most TCR beta V segments in an earlier analysis.

Specimen: PBMCs. This sequence joins TRBV27 and TRBJ2-7, with TRBD2 as a possible D gene (5 bases). The TCR comes from a woman aged 40 to 49 in good health and CMV-seronegative. CDR3 nucleotides: TGTGCCAGCAGTTATAAGGGTGGAGGTGGCGAGCAGTACTTC. Translating gives CASSYKGGGGEQYF.